These 26 T cell receptor beta chains came from one sample sequenced in a study of T-cell memory formation after mild COVID-19. From the 5' RACE reads, TCRdb called clonotypes with MiXCR, one entry per CDR3 protein. This sample has 210,000 or so distinct CDR3 sequences, with 15% to 20% found just once. Sequencing was performed on PBMCs or a T cell subset sorted from them (not recorded which). These receptors were obtained from an adult woman who had mild COVID-19 (a few samples of this study predate the infection). Cell type and time point are not known.

This clonotype has at least ten counts. The chain couples TRBV3-1 to TRBJ1-1; D call uncertain. Germline CDR1 and CDR2: LGHDT and YNNKEL (reference sequence). V lost 1 base, J lost 3 bases, and 15 bases lay in between. The CDR3 is made up of 16 amino acids. The CDR3 sequence: CASSQAGSGVDTEAFF. The CDR3 DNA is TGTGCCAGCAGCCAAGCGGGGTCGGGAGTGGACACTGAAGCTTTCTTT.

This clonotype came up many times. This chain connects TRBV29-1 to TRBJ2-5, with D hard to call. Germline V gives CDR1 SQVTM, CDR2 ANQGSEA. The CDR3 spans 13 residues. V was trimmed by 7 bases and J by 1 base, leaving 13 bases between them. CDR3 DNA sequence: TGCAGCGCTAAAAGAACAGTCCAAGAGACCCAGTACTTC. Its protein is CSAKRTVQETQYF.

This clonotype appeared many times. V and J are TRBV9 and TRBJ2-5; 7 nucleotides align to TRBD2. The ends lost 2 bases at V and 0 bases at J; junction bases unmatched: 4. CDR1 and CDR2 from the germline V gene are SGDLS and YYNGEE. This CDR3 contains 15 residues. CDR3 loop: CASSVGAGYQETQYF. CDR3 bases: TGTGCCAGCAGCGTGGGAGCGGGGTACCAAGAGACCCAGTACTTC.

The sample holds a few counts of this clonotype. The V gene is TRBV18, the J gene TRBJ2-3; D is undetermined. Trimming left V 0 bases short and J 6 bases short, with 7 bases between. Per the germline V gene, CDR1 is KGHSH and CDR2 is LQKENI. The CDR3 sequence is 13 residues long. CDR3 DNA sequence: TGTGCCAGCTCACCACCGATGGCGGATACGCAGTATTTT. This translates into CASSPPMADTQYF.

There are a few counts of this clonotype. The chain joins TRBV6-1 to TRBJ2-7, with 8 nucleotides matching TRBD1. The germline V gene has CDR1 MNHNS and CDR2 SASEGT. The CDR3 length is 13 residues. Unmatched junction bases numbered 3, after V lost 5 bases and J lost 3 bases. The CDR3 DNA sequence: TGTGCCAGCAGTAGGACAGGGAACTACGAGCAGTACTTC. It codes for CASSRTGNYEQYF.

In DNA form, the CDR3 reads TGTGCCAGCAGTTGGACAGAAAATCAGCCCCAGCATTTT. This codes for CASSWTENQPQHF. The gene calls are TRBV6-6 and TRBJ1-5; tentative D call: TRBD1 (6 bases). CDR1 is MNHNY, CDR2 SVGAGI, per germline (reference sequence). Deletions cut 4 bases from V and 4 bases from J, with 8 bases between. The CDR3 runs 13 residues.

This clonotype was seen ten or more times. The gene calls are TRBV5-1 and TRBJ2-1; D might be TRBD1 (6 bases). The CDR3 runs to 15 residues. V dropped 5 bases and J dropped 0 bases, with 12 bases sitting between them. CDR1 is SGHRS and CDR2 is YFSETQ in the germline V gene. For the CDR3, the DNA is TGCGCCAGCAGAGGGACACTTAGCTCCTACAATGAGCAGTTCTTC. Translation gives CASRGTLSSYNEQFF.

The chain uses TRBV28 and TRBJ2-1; D uncertain. Germline V gene lookup returns CDR1 MDHEN and CDR2 SYDVKM. The CDR3 spans 11 residues. V was pared by 1 base and J by 14 bases, with 9 bases between. CDR3 protein: CASSLYGSEFF. CDR3 DNA: TGTGCCAGCAGTTTATATGGAAGTGAGTTCTTC.

This clonotype was counted only a few times. The chain links TRBV5-1 to TRBJ1-1; 7 bases map to TRBD1. The germline V gene has CDR1 SGHRS and CDR2 YFSETQ. This CDR3 spans 14 amino acids. The ends lost 0 bases at V and 6 bases at J; junction bases unmatched: 5. CDR3 nucleotides: TGCGCCAGCAGCTTGGAAGGGGGCGCCGCTGAAGCTTTCTTT. Translated: CASSLEGGAAEAFF.

The V gene is TRBV4-3, the J gene TRBJ2-3; D perhaps matches TRBD2 (5 bases). Trimming removed 4 bases from V and 2 bases from J, with 13 bases in between. The CDR3 has 15 amino acids. The germline gives CDR1 LGHNA, CDR2 YSLEER. The CDR3 spells CASSRRRAVTDTQYF. CDR3 in DNA: TGCGCCAGCAGCCGCCGGCGGGCTGTCACAGATACGCAGTATTTT.

This clonotype was seen more than once but under ten times. CDR3 sequence: CASSVSGQPLSGANVLTF. The CDR3 nucleotides are TGTGCCAGCAGCGTATCAGGACAACCTCTCTCTGGGGCCAACGTCCTGACTTTC. This rearrangement joins TRBV9 to TRBJ2-6, with a tentative D call TRBD1 (5 bases). Germline CDR1 and CDR2: SGDLS and YYNGEE. V was shortened by 1 base and J by 0 bases, with 14 bases between the two germline ends. The CDR3 consists of 18 residues.

This clonotype was seen a few times. V gene TRBV4-3 combines with J gene TRBJ2-3; D gene unclear. This CDR3 comprises 16 residues. Per germline, CDR1 LGHNA and CDR2 YSLEER. V shed 0 bases and J shed 0 bases, with 10 bases lying between them. In nucleotides, the CDR3 is TGCGCCAGCAGCCAAGATGGCGGCACAAGCACAGATACGCAGTATTTT. Its protein product is CASSQDGGTSTDTQYF.

The chain joins TRBV15 to TRBJ1-5; the D gene is possibly TRBD1 (6 bases). This CDR3 has 13 amino acids. Germline loops: CDR1 LNHNV, CDR2 YYDKDF (reference sequence). V shed 9 bases and J shed 0 bases, with 9 bases lying between them. The CDR3 DNA is TGTGCCACACAGGGTTATAGCAATCAGCCCCAGCATTTT. Protein sequence: CATQGYSNQPQHF. Full variable domain (missing parts from reference TRBV15 and TRBJ1-5): DAMVIQNPRYQVTQFGKPVTLSCSQTLNHNVMYWYQQKSSQAPKLLFHYYDKDFNNEADTPDNFQSRRPNTSFCFLDIRSPGLGDTAMYLCATQGYSNQPQHFGDGTRLSIL.

The table lists this clonotype with many counts. V usage is TRBV15 and J usage is TRBJ2-5; a possible D gene is TRBD1 (5 bases). CDR1 LNHNV and CDR2 YYDKDF come from the germline V gene (reference sequence). V gave up 0 bases and J gave up 2 bases, with 13 bases separating them. This CDR3 region has 16 residues. CDR3 protein: CATSRDPPGNQETQYF. As DNA, the CDR3 is TGTGCCACCAGCAGAGATCCCCCAGGGAATCAAGAGACCCAGTACTTC.

This clonotype was observed many times. The V gene is TRBV6-1, the J gene TRBJ2-3, with a possible D match to TRBD1 (5 bases). V was pared by 4 bases and J by 0 bases, with 14 bases between. The CDR3 consists of 16 residues. The germline CDR1 and CDR2 sequences are MNHNS and SASEGT. The chain's CDR3 is CASSVQGRVSTDTQYF. The CDR3 DNA is TGTGCCAGCAGTGTTCAGGGTAGGGTTAGCACAGATACGCAGTATTTT.

This clonotype turned up a few times. V gene TRBV7-3 combines with J gene TRBJ2-3; 7 bases align to TRBD2. V gave up 2 bases and J gave up 3 bases; unmatched junction bases: 2. Germline V gene lookup returns CDR1 SGHTA and CDR2 FQGTGA. The CDR3 extends over 14 amino acids. For the CDR3, the DNA is TGTGCCAGCAGCTTAGGGGACTATACAGATACGCAGTATTTT. This gives the protein CASSLGDYTDTQYF.

This clonotype was observed a handful of times. The chain combines TRBV12-5 with TRBJ1-2, with D possibly matching TRBD1 (6 bases). The V and J ends lost 0 bases and 5 bases respectively, with 16 bases between them. CDR3 length: 16 amino acids. CDR1 is LGHNT and CDR2 is FRNRAP in the germline V gene. The CDR3 region is CASGLVIQGRGYGYTF. The CDR3 DNA is TGTGCTAGTGGTTTGGTAATTCAGGGGCGCGGGTATGGCTACACCTTC.

V is TRBV7-2 and J is TRBJ2-2; 12 positions agree with TRBD2. The length of the CDR3 is 17 residues. Germline CDR1 is SGHTA and CDR2 is FQGNSA. The trim removed 0 bases at V and 7 bases at J, leaving 6 bases unmatched. CDR3 coding DNA: TGTGCCAGCAGCTTAGCCTTACTAGCGGGGGGTGGCGGGGAGCTGTTTTTT. It yields the protein CASSLALLAGGGGELFF.

The V gene is TRBV7-3, the J gene TRBJ2-1, with 8 bases aligning to TRBD2. The CDR3 has 13 residues. The germline gives CDR1 SGHTA, CDR2 FQGTGA. The junction had 2 bases not matched to a gene; V was cut back by 4 bases and J by 6 bases. The DNA of the CDR3 is TGTGCCAGCAGCTCAGCGGGAGTCAATGAGCAGTTCTTC. As protein: CASSSAGVNEQFF.

At least ten counts were recorded for this clonotype. The rearrangement joins TRBV12-3 or TRBV12-4 to TRBJ2-3, with TRBD2 matching 8 bases. The CDR3 spans 15 residues. With V trimmed by 3 bases and J by 2 bases, 4 bases remained unmatched. CDR3 DNA sequence: TGTGCCAGCAGTTTGTCACTAGCGGACACAGATACGCAGTATTTT. This gives the protein CASSLSLADTDTQYF.

This chain links TRBV3-1 with TRBJ2-7; 7 nucleotides line up with TRBD2. CDR3 length: 14 amino acids. Trimming cost V 4 bases and J 3 bases; bases outside gene matches: 6. CDR1 LGHDT and CDR2 YNNKEL come from the germline V gene (reference sequence). The CDR3 region is CASSPGGRYYEQYF. In nucleotides, the CDR3 is TGTGCCAGCAGCCCCGGGGGGAGGTACTACGAGCAGTACTTC.

This chain joins TRBV4-2 and TRBJ2-5, with unresolved D. The CDR3 is made up of 14 amino acids. CDR1 and CDR2 (germline): LGHNA, YNFKEQ. The V and J ends lost 2 bases and 5 bases respectively, with 12 bases between them. For the CDR3, the DNA is TGTGCCAGCAGCCAAAACGGGTTCAGGGAGACCCAGTACTTC. Its translation is CASSQNGFRETQYF.

There are a few counts of this clonotype. V gene TRBV18 combines with J gene TRBJ1-4; D is perhaps TRBD1 (6 bases). The CDR3 extends over 14 amino acids. Germline V lookup: CDR1 KGHSH, CDR2 LQKENI. The ends were cut back, 2 bases at V and 7 bases at J, with 11 bases in the middle. The CDR3 nucleotides are TGTGCCAGCTCACCATACAGGGAAAGTGAAAAACTGTTTTTT. Amino acid sequence: CASSPYRESEKLFF. The full variable domain, rest sourced from reference TRBV18 and TRBJ1-4, is NAGVMQNPRHLVRRRGQEARLRCSPMKGHSHVYWYRQLPEEGLKFMVYLQKENIIDESGMPKERFSAEFPKEGPSILRIQQVVRGDSAAYFCASSPYRESEKLFFGSGTQLSVL.

This chain joins TRBV5-1 and TRBJ2-1; the match to TRBD2 covers 8 bases. CDR1 is SGHRS and CDR2 is YFSETQ in the germline V gene. The CDR3 has 14 amino acids. The ends lost 0 bases at V and 4 bases at J; junction bases unmatched: 0. Here the CDR3 DNA reads TGCGCCAGCAGCTTGGTAGCGGGGTACAATGAGCAGTTCTTC. It codes for CASSLVAGYNEQFF.

This clonotype has just a few counts. V is TRBV3-1 and J is TRBJ2-3; 16 nucleotides agree with TRBD2. J lost 8 bases, V lost 4 bases, and 12 bases had no gene match. This CDR3 has 18 residues. Per the germline V gene, CDR1 is LGHDT and CDR2 is YNNKEL (reference sequence). The CDR3 spells CASSPGGLAGGPFVTQYF. In DNA form, the CDR3 reads TGTGCCAGCAGCCCCGGGGGACTAGCGGGAGGGCCCTTTGTTACGCAGTATTTT.

The chain is built from TRBV11-2 and TRBJ2-7; D unclear. The germline CDR1 and CDR2 sequences are SGHAT and FQNNGV. Trimming removed 2 bases from V and 0 bases from J, with 14 bases in between. The CDR3 has 16 amino acids. This CDR3 is CASSLMGRANSYEQYF. DNA for the CDR3: TGTGCCAGCAGCTTAATGGGCCGCGCTAACTCCTACGAGCAGTACTTC.